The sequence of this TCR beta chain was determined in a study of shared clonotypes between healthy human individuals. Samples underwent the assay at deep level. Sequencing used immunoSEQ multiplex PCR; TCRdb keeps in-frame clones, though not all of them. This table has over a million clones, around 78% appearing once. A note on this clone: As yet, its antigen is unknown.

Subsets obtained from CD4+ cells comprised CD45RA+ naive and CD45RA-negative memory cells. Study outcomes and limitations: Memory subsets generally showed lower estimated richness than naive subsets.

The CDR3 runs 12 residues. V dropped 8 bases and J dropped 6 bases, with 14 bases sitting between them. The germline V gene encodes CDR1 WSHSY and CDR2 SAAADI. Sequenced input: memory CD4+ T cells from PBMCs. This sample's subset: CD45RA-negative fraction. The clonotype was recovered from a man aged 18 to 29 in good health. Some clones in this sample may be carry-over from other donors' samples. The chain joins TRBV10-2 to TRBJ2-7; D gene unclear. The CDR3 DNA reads TGCGCCAGCTCCCCGAACTTCGCCGAGCAGTACTTC. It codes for CASSPNFAEQYF.